The entry that follows covers one TCR beta chain sequence. These data originate in a study of blood T cell repertoires in COVID-19. Study-level information: Acute and convalescent COVID-19 samples came from the United States, Italy and Spain. PBMCs, B-cell-depleted T cells, or T cells were the source of the cDNA or gDNA that made up the material.

Per the study methods: The authors estimated nucleated cell counts from reference gene primer amplification. Sequenced by immunoSEQ multiplex PCR; TCRdb stores in-frame clones only, minus some. That table is the source of V, J and clone size, and D and trimming were worked out from the DNA. The table records some 23,000 clones, over 75% of them present only once. J lost 2 bases, V lost 0 bases, and 2 bases had no gene match. The CDR3 consists of 15 residues. The germline gives CDR1 SGHDT, CDR2 YYEEEE. J is TRBJ2-7 and V is TRBV5-6; 10 bases map to TRBD1. The specimen was peripheral blood. This TCR was sampled from a human donor in a cohort sampled during active COVID-19. CDR3 nucleotides: TGTGCCAGCAGCTTGGGGGACAGGGGTACCTACGAGCAGTACTTC. It yields the protein CASSLGDRGTYEQYF.